This T cell receptor beta chain came from a study of blood T cell repertoires in COVID-19. Authors' methods: Nucleated cell counts were estimated from reference gene primer amplification. The table came from immunoSEQ multiplex PCR; TCRdb's copy has only in-frame clones and leaves some out. V and J calls and clone size are given by that table; D and trimming were obtained from the DNA. Among more than 80,000 clones listed, around 80% were seen once. Germline loops: CDR1 SGHTA, CDR2 FQGNSA. The CDR3 is 15 residues long. With 1 base clipped from V and 2 bases from J, the junction kept 1 base outside the gene matches.

The rearrangement joins TRBV7-2 to TRBJ1-5; 8 bases line up with TRBD1. Sequences were obtained from peripheral blood. The sequence was collected from a woman aged 55-70 years with acute or convalescent COVID-19. The CDR3 nucleotides read TGTGCCAGCAGCTTAGACAGGGGGGGCAATCAGCCCCAGCATTTT. Amino acids: CASSLDRGGNQPQHF.